This TCR beta chain originates from a study of blood T cell repertoires in COVID-19. This clone was seen more than once but under ten times. Sequencing used immunoSEQ multiplex PCR; TCRdb keeps in-frame clones, though not all of them. The sample has 75,000 to 100,000 clones, less than 90% seen once; the top ten hold about 1.8%. This CDR3 is 13 amino acids long. Germline CDR1 KGHSH, CDR2 LQKENI. With 6 bases removed from V and 5 bases from J, the gap between germline ends came to 11 bases. Sequencing was done on a sample of peripheral blood. This rearrangement joins TRBV18 to TRBJ2-1; the D is unclear. This TCR was recovered from a man older than 75 with acute or convalescent COVID-19. The CDR3 nucleotides read TGTGCCAGCTCGACTCTGGCGAACAATGAGCAGTTCTTC. Encoded protein: CASSTLANNEQFF.